This TCR beta chain was retrieved from a study of blood T cell repertoires in COVID-19. V lost 4 bases to trimming and J lost 2 bases, with 10 bases between them. The length of the CDR3 is 14 residues. Germline V lookup: CDR1 WSHSY, CDR2 SAAADI. As originally analysed: Nucleated cell counts were estimated from reference gene primer amplification. Sequencing used immunoSEQ multiplex PCR; TCRdb keeps in-frame clones, though not all of them. The D gene and trimming were derived from the DNA, and the V and J assignments and clone size from that table. The sample has around 300,000 clones; 80% to 90% are singletons.

This TCR was recovered from a man aged 30 to 45 who had recovered from COVID-19. The rearrangement joins TRBV10-2 to TRBJ2-3, with D possibly TRBD1 on 5 matching bases. The material sequenced was PBMCs or T cells enriched from blood (not recorded which). The CDR3 region has the DNA TGCGCCAGCAGTGTGCAGGGCCTCACAGATACGCAGTATTTT. Translated: CASSVQGLTDTQYF.